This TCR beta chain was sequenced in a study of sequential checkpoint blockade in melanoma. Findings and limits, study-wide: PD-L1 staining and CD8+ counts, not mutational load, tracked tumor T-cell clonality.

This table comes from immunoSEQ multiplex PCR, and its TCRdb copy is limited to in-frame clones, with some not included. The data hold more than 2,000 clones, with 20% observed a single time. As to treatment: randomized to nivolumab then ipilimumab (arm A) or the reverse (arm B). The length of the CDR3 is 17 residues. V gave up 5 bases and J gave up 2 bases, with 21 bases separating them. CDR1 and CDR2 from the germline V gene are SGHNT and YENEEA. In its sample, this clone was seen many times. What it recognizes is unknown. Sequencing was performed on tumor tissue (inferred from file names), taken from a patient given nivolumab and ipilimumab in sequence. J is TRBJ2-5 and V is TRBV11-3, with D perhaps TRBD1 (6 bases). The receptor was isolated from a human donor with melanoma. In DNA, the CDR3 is TGTGCCAGCAGCCCCCAGGGGCAGGGAAGGGGACAAGAGACCCAGTACTTC. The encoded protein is CASSPQGQGRGQETQYF.